The rows below give T cell receptor beta chains drawn from one sample of a study of blood T cell repertoires in COVID-19. TCRdb's table, derived via immunoSEQ multiplex PCR, lists solely in-frame clones and lacks some. The table shows 150,000 to 180,000 clones, with about 83% occurring only once. The sample was peripheral blood. The receptors originated from a woman aged 60-75 years with COVID-19, enrolled during active disease. CDR3s include the opening cysteine and the closing phenylalanine or tryptophan. The D gene is left open where the match is weak. Only some rows state a clone size, as once, few, many or a class for expanded clones.

d_gene,j_gene,v_gene,abundance,CDR3nt,CDR3aa
-,TRBJ1-3,TRBV3-1/TRBV3-2,-,TGTGCCAGCAGGCAACAGGGATCAGGAAACACCATATATTTT,CASRQQGSGNTIYF
-,TRBJ1-3,TRBV5-1,-,TGCGCCAGCAGCTACGACAGGTCTGGAAACACCATATATTTT,CASSYDRSGNTIYF
-,TRBJ2-2,TRBV18,-,TGTGCCAGCTCACCGGACAGAAACACCGGGGAGCTGTTTTTT,CASSPDRNTGELFF
-,TRBJ1-6,TRBV7-7,-,TGTGCTAGCAGCTTAGGTGCGGGCTCACCCCTCCACTTT,CASSLGAGSPLHF
TRBD1,TRBJ2-2,TRBV6-5,once,TGTGCCAGCAGTCCCGACAGGGGGGGGACCGGGGAGCTGTTTTTT,CASSPDRGGTGELFF
TRBD2,TRBJ2-2,TRBV5-1,-,TGCGCCAGCAGCTTGGGAGTAGCGGGCCCCACCGGGGAGCTGTTTTTT,CASSLGVAGPTGELFF
TRBD1,TRBJ1-2,TRBV5-8,-,TGTGCCAGCAGCTTGGGCGGGACAGGGATTAACTATGGCTACACCTTC,CASSLGGTGINYGYTF
TRBD2,TRBJ2-3,TRBV11-1,-,TGTGCCAGCAGCTTTAGCGGGGAGAGCACAGATACGCAGTATTTT,CASSFSGESTDTQYF
-,TRBJ2-1,TRBV6-4,-,TGTGCCAGCAGCCCTCGTGGCGGAACTACCTACAATGAGCAGTTCTTC,CASSPRGGTTYNEQFF
-,TRBJ1-4,TRBV19,-,TGTGCCAGTAGTTCCCGAGACAGAGGCTATAATGAAAAACTGTTTTTT,CASSSRDRGYNEKLFF
-,TRBJ1-5,TRBV6-1,-,TGTGCCAGCAGTGAAACGAGGCAGCCCCAGCATTTT,CASSETRQPQHF
TRBD1,TRBJ1-2,TRBV5-4,-,TGTGCCAGCAGCTTGGGAGGGGGACAGGGGCCCACCTATGGCTACACCTTC,CASSLGGGQGPTYGYTF
-,TRBJ2-1,TRBV5-1,-,TGCGCCAGCAGCTCCGGGGGGACACACGGAAAAAATGAGCAGTTCTTC,CASSSGGTHGKNEQFF